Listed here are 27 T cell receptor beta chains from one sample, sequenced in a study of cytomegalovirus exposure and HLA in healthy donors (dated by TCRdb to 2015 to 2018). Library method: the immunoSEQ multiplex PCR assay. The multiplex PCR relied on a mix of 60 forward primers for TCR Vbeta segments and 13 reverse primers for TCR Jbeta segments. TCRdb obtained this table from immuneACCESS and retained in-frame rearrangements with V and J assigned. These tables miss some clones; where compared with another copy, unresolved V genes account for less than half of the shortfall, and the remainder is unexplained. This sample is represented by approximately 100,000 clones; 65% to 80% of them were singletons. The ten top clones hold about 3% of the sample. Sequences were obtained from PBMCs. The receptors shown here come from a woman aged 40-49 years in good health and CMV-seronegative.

CDR3 nucleotide sequence: TGCGCCAGCAGCCCGGACGGGGCCGGGGGGGAGCAGTACTTC. This translates into CASSPDGAGGEQYF. The chain joins TRBV5-1 to TRBJ2-7, with 7 bases fitting TRBD2. This CDR3 is 14 amino acids long. J gave up 7 bases and V 4 bases, and 11 bases lay outside the gene matches. Germline loops: CDR1 SGHRS, CDR2 YFSETQ.

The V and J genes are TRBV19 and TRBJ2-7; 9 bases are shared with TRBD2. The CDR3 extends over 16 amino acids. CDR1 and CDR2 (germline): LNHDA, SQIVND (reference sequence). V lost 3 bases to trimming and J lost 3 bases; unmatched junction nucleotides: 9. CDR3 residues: CASSMVASGVRYEQYF. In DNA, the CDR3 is TGTGCCAGTAGTATGGTGGCTAGCGGGGTACGCTACGAGCAGTACTTC. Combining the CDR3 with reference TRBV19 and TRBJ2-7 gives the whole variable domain DGGITQSPKYLFRKEGQNVTLSCEQNLNHDAMYWYRQDPGQGLRLIYYSQIVNDFQKGDIAEGYSVSREKKESFPLTVTSAQKNPTAFYLCASSMVASGVRYEQYFGPGTRLTVT.

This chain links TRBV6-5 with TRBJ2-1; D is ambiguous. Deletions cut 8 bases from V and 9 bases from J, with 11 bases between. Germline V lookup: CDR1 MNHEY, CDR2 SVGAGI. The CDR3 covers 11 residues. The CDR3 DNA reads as TGTGCCAGCCGATCGTCGGGTGAGCAGTTCTTC. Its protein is CASRSSGEQFF.

CDR3 DNA: TGTGCCAGCAGTTTAGGGACAGGCTCCGAGCAGTTCTTC. As protein: CASSLGTGSEQFF. The chain couples TRBV27 to TRBJ2-1, with 8 nucleotides matching TRBD1. There are 13 residues in the CDR3. Germline lookup yields CDR1 MNHEY and CDR2 SMNVEV (reference sequence). J gave up 10 bases and V 2 bases, and 4 bases lay outside the gene matches.

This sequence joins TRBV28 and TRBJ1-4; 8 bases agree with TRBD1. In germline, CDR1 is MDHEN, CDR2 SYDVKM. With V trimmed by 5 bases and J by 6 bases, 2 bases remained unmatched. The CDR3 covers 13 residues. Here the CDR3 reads CASSPQGDEKLFF. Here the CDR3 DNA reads TGTGCCAGCAGTCCACAGGGGGATGAAAAACTGTTTTTT.

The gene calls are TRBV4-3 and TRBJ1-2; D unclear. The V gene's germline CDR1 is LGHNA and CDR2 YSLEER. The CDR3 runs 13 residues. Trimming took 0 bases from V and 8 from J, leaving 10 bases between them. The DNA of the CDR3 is TGCGCCAGCAGCCAAGAGGGAGGGAACGGCTACACCTTC. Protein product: CASSQEGGNGYTF.

CDR3 DNA sequence: TGCGCCAGCAGCACCTTTCCGACAGCCAAGAATGAAAAACTGTTTTTT. Its translation is CASSTFPTAKNEKLFF. The chain carries TRBV5-1 and TRBJ1-4; maybe TRBD1 (5 bases). The CDR3 totals 16 residues. Germline CDR1 and CDR2: SGHRS and YFSETQ. The V gene lost 4 bases and the J gene lost 5 bases, with 18 bases spanning the gap.

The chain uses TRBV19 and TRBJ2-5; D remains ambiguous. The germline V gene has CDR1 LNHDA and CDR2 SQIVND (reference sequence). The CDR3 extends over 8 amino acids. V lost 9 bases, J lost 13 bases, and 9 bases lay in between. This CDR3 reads CASAPPYF. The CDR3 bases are TGTGCCAGCGCGCCTCCGTACTTC. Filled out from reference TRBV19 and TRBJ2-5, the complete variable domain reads DGGITQSPKYLFRKEGQNVTLSCEQNLNHDAMYWYRQDPGQGLRLIYYSQIVNDFQKGDIAEGYSVSREKKESFPLTVTSAQKNPTAFYLCASAPPYFGPGTRLLVL.

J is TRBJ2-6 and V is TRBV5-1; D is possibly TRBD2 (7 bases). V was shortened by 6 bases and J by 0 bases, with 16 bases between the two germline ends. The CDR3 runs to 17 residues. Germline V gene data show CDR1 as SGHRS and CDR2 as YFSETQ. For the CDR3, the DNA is TGCGCCAGCACGGAGGGGGGGGATCTCTCTGGGGCCAACGTCCTGACTTTC. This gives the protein CASTEGGDLSGANVLTF.

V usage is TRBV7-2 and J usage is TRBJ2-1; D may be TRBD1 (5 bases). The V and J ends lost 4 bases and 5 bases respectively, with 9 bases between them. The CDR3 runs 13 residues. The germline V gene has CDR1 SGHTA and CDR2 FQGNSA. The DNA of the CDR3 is TGTGCCAGCAGCTGGACACGCAACAATGAGCAGTTCTTC. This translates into CASSWTRNNEQFF.

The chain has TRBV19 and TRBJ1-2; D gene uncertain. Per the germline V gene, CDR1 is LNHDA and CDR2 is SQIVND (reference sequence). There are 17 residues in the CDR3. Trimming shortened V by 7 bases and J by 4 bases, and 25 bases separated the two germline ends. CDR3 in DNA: TGTGCCAGTAATACCCCCCCAGTCGGGGTCTTGAGCTATGGCTACACCTTC. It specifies CASNTPPVGVLSYGYTF.

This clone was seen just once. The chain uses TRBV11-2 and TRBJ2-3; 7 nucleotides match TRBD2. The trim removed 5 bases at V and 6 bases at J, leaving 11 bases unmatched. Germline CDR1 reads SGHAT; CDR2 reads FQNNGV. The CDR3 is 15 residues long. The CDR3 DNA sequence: TGTGCCAGCAGCCAATGGGGGGGTTCAGCGGATACGCAGTATTTT. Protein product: CASSQWGGSADTQYF.

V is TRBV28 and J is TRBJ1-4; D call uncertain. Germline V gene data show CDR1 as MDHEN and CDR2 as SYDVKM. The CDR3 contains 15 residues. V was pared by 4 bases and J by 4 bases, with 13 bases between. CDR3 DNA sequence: TGTGCCAGCAGTTCCCGGTGGGGAGTTAATGAAAAACTGTTTTTT. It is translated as CASSSRWGVNEKLFF.

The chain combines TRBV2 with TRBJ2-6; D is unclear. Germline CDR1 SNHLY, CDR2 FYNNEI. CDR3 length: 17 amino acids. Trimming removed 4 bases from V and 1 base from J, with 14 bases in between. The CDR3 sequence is CASSVAAGSSGANVLTF. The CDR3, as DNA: TGTGCCAGCAGTGTGGCGGCCGGATCTTCTGGGGCCAACGTCCTGACTTTC.

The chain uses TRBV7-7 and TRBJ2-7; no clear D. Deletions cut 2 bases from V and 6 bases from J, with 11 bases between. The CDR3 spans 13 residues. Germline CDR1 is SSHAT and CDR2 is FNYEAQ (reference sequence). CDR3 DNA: TGTGCCAGCAGCTTAACTATGGAAGGCGAGCAGTACTTC. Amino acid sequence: CASSLTMEGEQYF.

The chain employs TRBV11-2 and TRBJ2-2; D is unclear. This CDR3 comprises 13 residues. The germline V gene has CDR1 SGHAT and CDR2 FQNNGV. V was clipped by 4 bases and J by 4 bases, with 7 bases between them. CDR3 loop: CASSSAGTGELFF. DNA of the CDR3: TGTGCCAGCAGCTCCGCAGGCACCGGGGAGCTGTTTTTT. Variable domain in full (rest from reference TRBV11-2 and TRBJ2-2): EAGVAQSPRYKIIEKRQSVAFWCNPISGHATLYWYQQILGQGPKLLIQFQNNGVVDDSQLPKDRFSAERLKGVDSTLKIQPAKLEDSAVYLCASSSAGTGELFFGEGSRLTVL.

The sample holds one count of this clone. The CDR3 region has the DNA TGTGCCAGCTCATCTAATGAAGGGGCCGGGAATTCACCCCTCCACTTT. This encodes CASSSNEGAGNSPLHF. V gene TRBV18 combines with J gene TRBJ1-6; D may be TRBD1 (5 bases). CDR1 KGHSH and CDR2 LQKENI come from the germline V gene. The V and J ends lost 5 bases and 7 bases respectively, with 18 bases between them. The CDR3 has 16 amino acids.

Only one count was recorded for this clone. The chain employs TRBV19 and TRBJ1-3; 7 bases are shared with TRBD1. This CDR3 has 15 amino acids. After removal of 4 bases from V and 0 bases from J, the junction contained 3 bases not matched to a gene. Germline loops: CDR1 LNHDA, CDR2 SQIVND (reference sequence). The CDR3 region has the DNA TGTGCCAGTAGTACACACAGGGGCTCTGGAAACACCATATATTTT. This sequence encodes CASSTHRGSGNTIYF.

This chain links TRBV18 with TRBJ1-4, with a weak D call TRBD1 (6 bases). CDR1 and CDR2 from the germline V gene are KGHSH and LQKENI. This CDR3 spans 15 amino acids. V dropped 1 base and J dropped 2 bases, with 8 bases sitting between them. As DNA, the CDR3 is TGTGCCAGCTCACCACAGCAGGGGACTAATGAAAAACTGTTTTTT. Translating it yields CASSPQQGTNEKLFF.

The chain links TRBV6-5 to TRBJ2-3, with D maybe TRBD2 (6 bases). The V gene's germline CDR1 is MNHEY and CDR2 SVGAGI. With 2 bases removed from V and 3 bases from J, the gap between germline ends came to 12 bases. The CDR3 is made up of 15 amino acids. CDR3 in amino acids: CASSYESGGTDTQYF. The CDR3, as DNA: TGTGCCAGCAGTTACGAATCCGGGGGTACAGATACGCAGTATTTT.

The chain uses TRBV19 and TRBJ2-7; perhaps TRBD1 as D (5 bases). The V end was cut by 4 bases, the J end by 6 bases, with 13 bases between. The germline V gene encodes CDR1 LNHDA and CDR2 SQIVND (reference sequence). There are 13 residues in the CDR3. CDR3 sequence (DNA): TGTGCCAGTAGTACCATCCAGCAGGGCGAGCAGTACTTC. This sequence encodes CASSTIQQGEQYF.

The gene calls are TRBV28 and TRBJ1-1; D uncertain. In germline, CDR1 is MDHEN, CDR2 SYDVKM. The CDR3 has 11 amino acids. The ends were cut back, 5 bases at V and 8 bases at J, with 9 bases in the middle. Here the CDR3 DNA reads TGTGCCAGCAGTCGAGGGAGGGAAGCTTTCTTT. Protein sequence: CASSRGREAFF.

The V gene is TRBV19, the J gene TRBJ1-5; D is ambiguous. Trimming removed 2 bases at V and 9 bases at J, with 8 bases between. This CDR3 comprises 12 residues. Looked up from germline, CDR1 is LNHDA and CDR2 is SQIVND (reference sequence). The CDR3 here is CASSIREGPQHF. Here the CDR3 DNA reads TGTGCCAGTAGTATACGGGAGGGGCCCCAGCATTTT.

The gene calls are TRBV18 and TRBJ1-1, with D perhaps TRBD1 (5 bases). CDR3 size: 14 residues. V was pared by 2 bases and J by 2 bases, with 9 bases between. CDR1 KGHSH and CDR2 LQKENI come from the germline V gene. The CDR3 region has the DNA TGTGCCAGCTCACCAGGGCGGACAAACACTGAAGCTTTCTTT. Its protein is CASSPGRTNTEAFF.

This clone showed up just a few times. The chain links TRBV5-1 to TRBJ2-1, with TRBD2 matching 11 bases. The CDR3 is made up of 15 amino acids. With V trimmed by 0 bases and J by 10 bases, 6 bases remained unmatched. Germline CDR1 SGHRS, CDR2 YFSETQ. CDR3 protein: CASSLAVLAGGEQFF. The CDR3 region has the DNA TGCGCCAGCAGCTTGGCCGTCCTAGCGGGGGGAGAGCAGTTCTTC.

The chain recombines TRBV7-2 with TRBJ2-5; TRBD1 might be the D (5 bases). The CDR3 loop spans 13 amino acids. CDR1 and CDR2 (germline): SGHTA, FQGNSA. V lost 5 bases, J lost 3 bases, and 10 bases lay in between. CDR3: CASSRQSEETQYF. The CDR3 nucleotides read TGTGCCAGCAGCCGACAGAGCGAAGAGACCCAGTACTTC.

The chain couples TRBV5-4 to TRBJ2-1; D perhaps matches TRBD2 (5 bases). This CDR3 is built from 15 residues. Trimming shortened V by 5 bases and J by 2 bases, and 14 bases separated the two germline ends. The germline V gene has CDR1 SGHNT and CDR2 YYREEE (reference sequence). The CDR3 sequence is CASRKDWSPYNEQFF. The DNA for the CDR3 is TGTGCCAGCAGAAAGGACTGGAGTCCCTACAATGAGCAGTTCTTC.